Listed below are T cell receptor beta chains from one sample, sequenced in a study of identifying expanded T cells in peripheral blood. Clones were sequenced by immunoSEQ multiplex PCR, and TCRdb holds only the in-frame ones, with some missing. The sample lists about 80,000 clones, around 90% seen once, with roughly 7% in the top ten. Sequencing was done on a sample of blood. The receptors stem from a person aged 18-69 years in good health. Both conserved end residues are part of each CDR3. D genes are given only for firm matches. Size tells how often a clone was seen (once, few, many) or the class of an expanded clone, and some rows leave it out.

J	size	V	D	CDR3	DNA
TRBJ1-6	.	TRBV2	TRBD1	CASTYRGLNSPLHF	TGTGCCAGCACCTACAGGGGGCTAAATTCACCCCTCCACTTT
TRBJ1-2	.	TRBV2	.	CASLHPGLYGYTF	TGTGCCAGCCTCCATCCGGGGCTCTATGGCTACACCTTC
TRBJ2-1	once	TRBV5-4	.	CASSSGAGLVHEQFF	TGTGCCAGCAGCTCCGGGGCTGGGTTGGTCCATGAGCAGTTCTTC
TRBJ2-5	.	TRBV5-6	.	CASSLAGLQETQYF	TGTGCCAGCAGCTTGGCGGGGCTACAAGAGACCCAGTACTTC
TRBJ1-1	.	TRBV5-1	.	CASSSVGINTEAFF	TGCGCCAGCAGCTCCGTGGGGATCAACACTGAAGCTTTCTTT
TRBJ2-1	.	TRBV7-2	TRBD1	CASSFRQGRGEQFF	TGTGCCAGCAGCTTTAGACAGGGAAGAGGTGAGCAGTTCTTC
TRBJ1-5	.	TRBV6-1	.	CASSEVIQGNNQPQHF	TGTGCCAGCAGTGAAGTAATTCAGGGGAACAATCAGCCCCAGCATTTT
TRBJ2-1	.	TRBV10-1	TRBD2	CASSEKRGGYNEQFF	TGCGCCAGCAGTGAAAAGCGGGGGGGCTACAATGAGCAGTTCTTC
TRBJ1-1	.	TRBV30	.	CAWGTTGGYTEAFF	TGTGCCTGGGGTACAACGGGGGGATACACTGAAGCTTTCTTT
TRBJ2-7	.	TRBV29-1	.	CSVEDQNRDYEQYF	TGCAGCGTTGAAGATCAGAACAGGGACTACGAGCAGTACTTC
TRBJ2-2	.	TRBV7-7	TRBD2	CASSLGLASGELFF	TGTGCCAGCAGCTTAGGACTAGCAAGCGGGGAGCTGTTTTTT
TRBJ1-4	.	TRBV10-3	.	CAISEGGTTIKKLFF	TGTGCCATCAGTGAAGGCGGCACGACAATCAAAAAACTGTTTTTT
TRBJ2-3	.	TRBV6-5	TRBD1	CASSYGQVQIDTQYF	TGTGCCAGCAGTTACGGACAGGTACAGATAGATACGCAGTATTTT
TRBJ2-7	.	TRBV7-9	.	CASSLGPGAGYEQYF	TGTGCCAGCAGCTTAGGGCCAGGGGCGGGCTACGAGCAGTACTTC
TRBJ2-1	once	TRBV9	.	CASSAGVSILTSNEQFF	TGTGCCAGCAGCGCGGGGGTCTCGATTTTAACAAGCAATGAGCAGTTCTTC
TRBJ1-1	.	TRBV11-2	TRBD1	CASSPGRGQGEAFF	TGTGCCAGCAGCCCAGGGAGGGGACAGGGGGAAGCTTTCTTT
TRBJ1-2	.	TRBV18	.	CASSQGTGYGYTF	TGTGCCAGCTCACAGGGGACGGGGTATGGCTACACCTTC
TRBJ2-3	.	TRBV7-2	.	CASSLSRVVADTQYF	TGTGCCAGCAGCCTAAGCAGGGTCGTCGCAGATACGCAGTATTTT
TRBJ2-7	once	TRBV12-5	.	CASGLSRQTEQYF	TGTGCTAGTGGTTTATCTCGACAGACCGAGCAGTACTTC
TRBJ1-1	.	TRBV5-1	.	CASSLGSQGGTEAFF	TGCGCCAGCAGCTTGGGGAGTCAGGGAGGTACTGAAGCTTTCTTT
TRBJ1-1	.	TRBV14	.	CASSQDWVSEAFF	TGTGCCAGCAGCCAAGATTGGGTGTCTGAAGCTTTCTTT
TRBJ1-5	.	TRBV6-5	TRBD1	CASSIGTGGLQPQHF	TGTGCCAGCAGCATCGGGACAGGGGGACTTCAGCCCCAGCATTTT
TRBJ2-7	.	TRBV19	.	CASSPGRGSYEQYF	TGTGCCAGTAGTCCGGGTAGGGGATCCTACGAGCAGTACTTC
TRBJ2-1	.	TRBV9	TRBD2	CASSPPTSGVEQFF	TGTGCCAGCAGCCCCCCGACTAGCGGGGTAGAGCAGTTCTTC
TRBJ2-7	.	TRBV19	TRBD1	CASSIAVGTGNYEQYF	TGTGCCAGTAGTATCGCCGTGGGGACAGGGAACTACGAGCAGTACTTC